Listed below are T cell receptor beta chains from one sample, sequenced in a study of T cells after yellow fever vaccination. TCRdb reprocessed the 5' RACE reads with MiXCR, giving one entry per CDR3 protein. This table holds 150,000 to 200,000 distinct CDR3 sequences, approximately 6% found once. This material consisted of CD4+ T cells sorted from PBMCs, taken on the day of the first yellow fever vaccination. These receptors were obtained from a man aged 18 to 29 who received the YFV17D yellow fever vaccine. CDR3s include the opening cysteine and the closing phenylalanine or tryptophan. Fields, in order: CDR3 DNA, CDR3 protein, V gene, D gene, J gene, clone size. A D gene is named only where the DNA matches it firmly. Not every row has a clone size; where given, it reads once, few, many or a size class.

DNA: TGCGCCAGCGGTACAGAGAGCTCCTACAATGAGCAGTTCTTC
CDR3: CASGTESSYNEQFF
V: TRBV5-1
D: -
J: TRBJ2-1
size: many

DNA: TGTGCCAGCAGCCTACTCGGGGGGGGCGGTCGCACTGAAGCTTTCTTT
CDR3: CASSLLGGGGRTEAFF
V: TRBV28
D: -
J: TRBJ1-1
size: many

DNA: TGTGCCAGCTCACCATCGGACAGGGCCCAAGAGACCCAGTACTTC
CDR3: CASSPSDRAQETQYF
V: TRBV18
D: TRBD1
J: TRBJ2-5
size: many

DNA: TGCGCCAGCAGCGCATTCAAAGGGGCCGGGGAGCTGTTTTTT
CDR3: CASSAFKGAGELFF
V: TRBV5-1
D: -
J: TRBJ2-2
size: many

DNA: TGTGCCATCAGTGAGTCTTTGGGCACTGAAGCTTTCTTT
CDR3: CAISESLGTEAFF
V: TRBV10-3
D: -
J: TRBJ1-1
size: many

DNA: TGTGCCAGCAGCTCTATTCTCCCTGCCTACGAGCAGTACTTC
CDR3: CASSSILPAYEQYF
V: TRBV7-2
D: -
J: TRBJ2-7
size: few

DNA: TGTGCCAGCATCGCAACAGGGAACTATGGCTACACCTTC
CDR3: CASIATGNYGYTF
V: TRBV6-1
D: -
J: TRBJ1-2
size: -

DNA: TGTGCCAGCAGTCTGACTTCCAGGGGAGATACGCAGTATTTT
CDR3: CASSLTSRGDTQYF
V: TRBV6-4
D: -
J: TRBJ2-3
size: many

DNA: TGTGCCAGCAGTTACCAGAGGGGTTGGGGGGAAGCTTTCTTT
CDR3: CASSYQRGWGEAFF
V: TRBV6-5
D: -
J: TRBJ1-1
size: many

DNA: TGTGCCAGCAGCTCCCGACTGCGCGGTACCCCTGGCCCTGGAAACATTCAGTACTTC
CDR3: CASSSRLRGTPGPGNIQYF
V: TRBV11-2
D: -
J: TRBJ2-4
size: many

DNA: TGTGCCAGCAGCCCACACTCTCCAGGGGGTAATTCACCCCTCCACTTT
CDR3: CASSPHSPGGNSPLHF
V: TRBV5-4
D: TRBD1
J: TRBJ1-6
size: many

DNA: TGTGCCAGCAGCTTGGCGCTAGCGGGGAGCTCCTACAATGAGCAGTTCTTC
CDR3: CASSLALAGSSYNEQFF
V: TRBV7-2
D: TRBD2
J: TRBJ2-1
size: -

DNA: TGTGCCACCAGTGATTTCCCCACAGGGGGCTATTCAGAGACCCAGTACTTC
CDR3: CATSDFPTGGYSETQYF
V: TRBV24-1
D: TRBD1
J: TRBJ2-5
size: many

DNA: TGTGCCAGCAGTTCGACAGGGGACGGAGGCTACACCTTC
CDR3: CASSSTGDGGYTF
V: TRBV7-9
D: TRBD1
J: TRBJ1-2
size: many

DNA: TGCGCCAGCAGCCATCCTGGGGGAGATACGCAGTATTTT
CDR3: CASSHPGGDTQYF
V: TRBV4-3
D: -
J: TRBJ2-3
size: -

DNA: TGTGCCAGCAGCTCAGGGGCGGGGGGCGTGAGGGGATACTTC
CDR3: CASSSGAGGVRGYF
V: TRBV7-2
D: TRBD2
J: TRBJ2-4
size: many

DNA: TGCGCCAGCAGCTCCCTGGCGCTAGCGGGGACCTATCAAGAGACCCAGTACTTC
CDR3: CASSSLALAGTYQETQYF
V: TRBV5-1
D: TRBD2
J: TRBJ2-5
size: many

DNA: TGTGCCAGCTTCTCCGGCGGCTCCTACGAGCAGTACTTC
CDR3: CASFSGGSYEQYF
V: TRBV18
D: -
J: TRBJ2-7
size: few

DNA: TGCAGCGCCCGACAGGGCGATCAGCCCCAGCATTTT
CDR3: CSARQGDQPQHF
V: TRBV29-1
D: TRBD1
J: TRBJ1-5
size: many

DNA: TGTGCCAGCAAGACTAGTTCCGATACGCAGTATTTT
CDR3: CASKTSSDTQYF
V: TRBV27
D: -
J: TRBJ2-3
size: many

DNA: TGCAGCGTTGAAGTATTAACAGCCATTTCCTACAATGAGCAGTTCTTC
CDR3: CSVEVLTAISYNEQFF
V: TRBV29-1
D: -
J: TRBJ2-1
size: -

DNA: TGTGCCAGCAGCCAAGCTATCCGACTAGCGGGGGACACCGGGGAGCTGTTTTTT
CDR3: CASSQAIRLAGDTGELFF
V: TRBV14
D: TRBD2
J: TRBJ2-2
size: many

DNA: TGTGCCAGCAGCTTTAGCGGGGGGGCTGGGAATGAGCAGTTCTTC
CDR3: CASSFSGGAGNEQFF
V: TRBV11-3
D: TRBD2
J: TRBJ2-1
size: many

DNA: TGCGCCAGCAGCCCCTTAGCGGGGGGAGCCACCGGGGAGCTGTTTTTT
CDR3: CASSPLAGGATGELFF
V: TRBV5-1
D: TRBD2
J: TRBJ2-2
size: many

DNA: TGTGCCAGCAGCTTACAGGGGCCAAACACTGAAGCTTTCTTT
CDR3: CASSLQGPNTEAFF
V: TRBV5-5
D: TRBD1
J: TRBJ1-1
size: many

DNA: TGCAGCGTTTCAAAAGCGGGGGGTTACACAGATACGCAGTATTTT
CDR3: CSVSKAGGYTDTQYF
V: TRBV29-1
D: TRBD2
J: TRBJ2-3
size: many

DNA: TGTGCCAGCAGCCCCGGACAGGGGGGGACCCAGTACTTC
CDR3: CASSPGQGGTQYF
V: TRBV14
D: TRBD1
J: TRBJ2-5
size: many

DNA: TGTGCCAGCGGGCGGACTCAGAACACCGGGGAGCTGTTTTTT
CDR3: CASGRTQNTGELFF
V: TRBV5-6
D: -
J: TRBJ2-2
size: many

DNA: TGTGCCAGCGGGCCCGGGGTTCAGTCTTCATCGACCTACGAGCAGTACTTC
CDR3: CASGPGVQSSSTYEQYF
V: TRBV13
D: -
J: TRBJ2-7
size: few

DNA: TGTGCCAGCACCTTCCAACGGGATACGCAGTATTTT
CDR3: CASTFQRDTQYF
V: TRBV12-3/TRBV12-4
D: -
J: TRBJ2-3
size: -

DNA: TGCGCCAGCAGCTTGCGGGGAGTAGGAGGGGTGGGATACAATGAGCAGTTCTTC
CDR3: CASSLRGVGGVGYNEQFF
V: TRBV5-1
D: -
J: TRBJ2-1
size: many

DNA: TGTGCCAGCAGCTTAGAGGCCGCCGGGCGGCAGTTCTTC
CDR3: CASSLEAAGRQFF
V: TRBV7-9
D: -
J: TRBJ2-1
size: -

DNA: TGTGCCAGCAGCTTATTGTCGGGTGATGAGCAGTTCTTC
CDR3: CASSLLSGDEQFF
V: TRBV7-7
D: -
J: TRBJ2-1
size: many

DNA: TGTGCCAGCAGCTCCCTGACTAGCGGGGTGGAAAATGAGCAGTTCTTC
CDR3: CASSSLTSGVENEQFF
V: TRBV9
D: TRBD2
J: TRBJ2-1
size: many

DNA: TGCGCCAGCAGCCAAAGAGGGGAGGTGAAAGCTTTCTTT
CDR3: CASSQRGEVKAFF
V: TRBV4-1
D: -
J: TRBJ1-1
size: few

DNA: TGTGCCAGCAGTGCAGGGAGCTCCTATAATTCACCCCTCCACTTT
CDR3: CASSAGSSYNSPLHF
V: TRBV25-1
D: -
J: TRBJ1-6
size: -

DNA: TGTGCCAGTAGTATAACGACCGCCACAGCTGAAGCTTTCTTT
CDR3: CASSITTATAEAFF
V: TRBV19
D: -
J: TRBJ1-1
size: few

DNA: TGCGCCAGCAGCCAAGGGGCTAGCGGGGCTCACCCGGTGGAGACCCAGTACTTC
CDR3: CASSQGASGAHPVETQYF
V: TRBV4-1
D: TRBD2
J: TRBJ2-5
size: few

DNA: TGTGCCAGCAGCTTCGGAGGACTAGGACGGGATACGCAGTATTTT
CDR3: CASSFGGLGRDTQYF
V: TRBV11-2
D: TRBD2
J: TRBJ2-3
size: -

DNA: TGCCTGGGACAGACTAACTATGGCTACACCTTC
CDR3: CLGQTNYGYTF
V: TRBV5-6
D: TRBD1
J: TRBJ1-2
size: many

DNA: TGTGCCAGCAGCTTCCGACCGCGGGGCGGGGAGCTGTTTTTT
CDR3: CASSFRPRGGELFF
V: TRBV7-2
D: -
J: TRBJ2-2
size: -

DNA: TGCGCCAGCAGCCAACTTCTCCGCACCGGCTATGGCTACACCTTC
CDR3: CASSQLLRTGYGYTF
V: TRBV4-3
D: -
J: TRBJ1-2
size: many

DNA: TGTGCCAGCAGTTACAGTAGACAGGAGTTGAACACTGAAGCTTTCTTT
CDR3: CASSYSRQELNTEAFF
V: TRBV6-5
D: -
J: TRBJ1-1
size: few

DNA: TGTGCCAGCAGCCAATGGGAGGGGCTTTTAAAAACTGAAGCTTTCTTT
CDR3: CASSQWEGLLKTEAFF
V: TRBV7-9
D: -
J: TRBJ1-1
size: few

DNA: TGCGCCAGCAGCTCGGGGCAGGGAGACCGCAATGAGCAGTTCTTC
CDR3: CASSSGQGDRNEQFF
V: TRBV5-1
D: -
J: TRBJ2-1
size: many

DNA: TGTGCCAGCAGCTTTGGGCTAGCGGGGGGCGGAGATACGCAGTATTTT
CDR3: CASSFGLAGGGDTQYF
V: TRBV7-2
D: TRBD2
J: TRBJ2-3
size: few

DNA: TGTGCCAGCAGTAGAAGGAGAAGCTCGCCGAGAGAGACCCAGTACTTC
CDR3: CASSRRRSSPRETQYF
V: TRBV6-1
D: -
J: TRBJ2-5
size: -

DNA: TGTGCCAGCAGTGAAGCGACTAGCGGGAGGAATGAGCAGTTCTTC
CDR3: CASSEATSGRNEQFF
V: TRBV6-1
D: TRBD2
J: TRBJ2-1
size: -

DNA: TGTGCCAGCAGTTCAGGTTTTGGCAAAAACATTCAGTACTTC
CDR3: CASSSGFGKNIQYF
V: TRBV28
D: -
J: TRBJ2-4
size: few

DNA: TGTGCCAGCAGCTTGCGGACAGCTGGAAACACCATATATTTT
CDR3: CASSLRTAGNTIYF
V: TRBV5-5
D: -
J: TRBJ1-3
size: -

DNA: TGTGCCAGCAGCTTACAGTACGAGCAGTACTTC
CDR3: CASSLQYEQYF
V: TRBV7-2
D: -
J: TRBJ2-7
size: many